The clone carrying this TCR beta chain was seen many times. Antigen: not known. The entry originates in a study of CD8+CD57+ T cells in acquired aplastic anemia. Background on the study: The average for DNA from sorted CD4+ and CD8+ cells was about 2.9 ug.

Findings and limits, study-wide: Overlapping CD8+ CDR3 repertoires of patients and controls contained some 27 shared sequences. Significance was not reached for CD8+ Simpson's diversity between patients and controls.

V was trimmed by 6 bases and J by 0 bases, leaving 4 bases between them. Germline values: CDR1 SGHRS, CDR2 YFSETQ. This CDR3 is built from 13 residues. Profiles of TCR beta VDJ and CDR3 were generated from a genomic DNA template. One entry per CDR3 protein results from TCRdb running MiXCR on the reads. In the table there are fewer than 250,000 distinct CDR3 sequences, roughly 56% of which are singletons. Sequences were obtained from sorted CD4+, CD8+, or CD8+CD57+ T cells (not recorded which) from PBMCs. The TCR sequence derives from a human donor in good health, serving as a control. This chain uses TRBV5-1 with TRBJ2-6; D call uncertain. DNA of the CDR3: TGCGCCAGCACCGCCTCTGGGGCCAACGTCCTGACTTTC. Protein product: CASTASGANVLTF.